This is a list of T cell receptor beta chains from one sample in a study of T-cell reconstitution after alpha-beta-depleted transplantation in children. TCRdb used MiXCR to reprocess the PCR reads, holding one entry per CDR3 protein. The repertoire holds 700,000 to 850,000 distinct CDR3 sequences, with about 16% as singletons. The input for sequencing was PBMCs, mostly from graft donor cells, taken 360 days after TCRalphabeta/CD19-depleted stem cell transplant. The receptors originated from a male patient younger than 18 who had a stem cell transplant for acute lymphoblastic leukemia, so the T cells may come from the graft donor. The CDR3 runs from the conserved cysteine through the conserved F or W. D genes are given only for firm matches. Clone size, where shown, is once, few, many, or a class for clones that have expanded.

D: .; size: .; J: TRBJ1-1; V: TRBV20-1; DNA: TGCAGTGCTAGAGATCGACGAATCCGGGGTGGCACTGAAGCTTTCTTT; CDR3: CSARDRRIRGGTEAFF
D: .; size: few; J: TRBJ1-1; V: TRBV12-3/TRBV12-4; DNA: TGTGCCAGCAGTTTAGGTCCCTGGGGCGCTCAAGCTTTCTTT; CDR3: CASSLGPWGAQAFF
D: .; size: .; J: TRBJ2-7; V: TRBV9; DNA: TGTGCCAGCAGCGTGGGCGAGGGAGAACCCTTCTACGAGCAGTACTTC; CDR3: CASSVGEGEPFYEQYF
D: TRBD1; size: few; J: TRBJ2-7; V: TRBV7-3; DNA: TGTGCCAGCAGCAACGACAGGGGTAAGGCCGAGCAGTACTTC; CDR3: CASSNDRGKAEQYF
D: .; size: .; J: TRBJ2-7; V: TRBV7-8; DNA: TGTGCCAGCAGCTTATGGCCCTACGAGCAGTACTTC; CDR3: CASSLWPYEQYF
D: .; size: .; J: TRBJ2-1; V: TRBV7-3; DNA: TGTGCCAGCAGCCCTTATTATCAGGGGCACAATGAGCAGTTCTTC; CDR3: CASSPYYQGHNEQFF
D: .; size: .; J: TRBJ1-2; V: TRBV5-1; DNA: TGCGCCAGCAGCTTGTCCAGGGAAAGACCTCCTAACTATGGCTACACCTTC; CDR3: CASSLSRERPPNYGYTF
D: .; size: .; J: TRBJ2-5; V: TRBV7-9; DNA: TGTGCCAGCAGCGTCACTAGGGAGACCCAGTACTTC; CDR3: CASSVTRETQYF
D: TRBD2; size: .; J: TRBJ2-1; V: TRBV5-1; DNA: TGCGCCAGCAGCAAGGACCCTCTAGCGGTGTCCTACAATGAGCAGTTCTTC; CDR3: CASSKDPLAVSYNEQFF
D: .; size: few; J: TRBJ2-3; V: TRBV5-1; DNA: TGCGCCAGCAGCTTGGACAGTGGGGGCACAGATACGCAGTATTTT; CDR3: CASSLDSGGTDTQYF
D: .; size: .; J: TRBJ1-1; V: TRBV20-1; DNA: TGCAGTGCTAGTAGTGGGGGGAGTGAAGCTTTCTTT; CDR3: CSASSGGSEAFF
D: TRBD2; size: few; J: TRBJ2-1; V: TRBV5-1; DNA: TGCGCCAGCAGCTCGACTAGCGGGAGTTTTGAGCAGTTCTTC; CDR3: CASSSTSGSFEQFF
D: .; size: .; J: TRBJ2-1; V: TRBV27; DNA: TGTGCCAGCACTTCCCGACAGCTCGCGGTCCTCGACAAATTGGATGAGCAGTTCTTC; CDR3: CASTSRQLAVLDKLDEQFF
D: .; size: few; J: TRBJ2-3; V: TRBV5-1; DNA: TGCGCCAGCAGCTTGGGATTTAGCGGCATCACAGATACGCAGTATTTT; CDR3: CASSLGFSGITDTQYF
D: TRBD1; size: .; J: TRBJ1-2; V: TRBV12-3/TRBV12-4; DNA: TGTGCCAGCAGCCCTTACAGGGGTTGGGGCTACACCTTC; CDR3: CASSPYRGWGYTF
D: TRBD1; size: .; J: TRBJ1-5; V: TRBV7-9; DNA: TGTGCCAGCAGCTTAGAGGGGACAGGGACTCAGCCCCAGCATTTT; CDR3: CASSLEGTGTQPQHF
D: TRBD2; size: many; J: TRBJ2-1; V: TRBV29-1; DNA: TGCAGCGTTGTTGGGGTAGCGGGACCCACGTGGAATGAGCAGTTCTTC; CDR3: CSVVGVAGPTWNEQFF
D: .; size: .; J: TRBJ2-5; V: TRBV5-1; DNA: TGCGCCAGCAGCTTGGGGGGGGATTCGGTCTGGGAGACCCAGTACTTC; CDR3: CASSLGGDSVWETQYF
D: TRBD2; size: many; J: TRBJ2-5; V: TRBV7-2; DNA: TGTGCCAGCAGCTTACGGGCGGGAGAAGAGACCCAGTACTTC; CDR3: CASSLRAGEETQYF
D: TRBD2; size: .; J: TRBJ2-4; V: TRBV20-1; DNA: TGCAGTGCTAGAGATGGGAGGGCCCTACTAGCCAAAAACATTCAGTACTTC; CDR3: CSARDGRALLAKNIQYF
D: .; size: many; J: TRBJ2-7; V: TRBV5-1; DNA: TGCGCCAGCAGCTACAGCTTCTCCTACGAGCAGTACTTC; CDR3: CASSYSFSYEQYF
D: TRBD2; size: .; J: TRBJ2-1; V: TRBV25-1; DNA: TGTGCCAGCGGGGGAGAGCGGGAGAGGGTGTACAATGAGCAGTTCTTC; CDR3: CASGGERERVYNEQFF
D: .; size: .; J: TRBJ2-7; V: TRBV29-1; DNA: TGCAGCGTTGCGAGCGGGCGGGCCTACGAGCAGTACTTC; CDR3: CSVASGRAYEQYF
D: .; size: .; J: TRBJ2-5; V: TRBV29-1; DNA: TGCAGCGTTGAGCGGGTGGAGACCCAGTACTTC; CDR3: CSVERVETQYF
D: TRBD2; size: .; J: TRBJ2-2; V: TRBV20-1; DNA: TGCAGTGCTAGTCTCGGGGGGGGGTCCTTGGTGTTTTTT; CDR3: CSASLGGGSLVFF
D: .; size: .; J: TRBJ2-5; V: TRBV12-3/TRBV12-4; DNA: TGTGCCAGCACCAACTTGAAGACCCAGTACTTC; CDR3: CASTNLKTQYF
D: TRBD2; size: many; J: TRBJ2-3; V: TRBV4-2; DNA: TGTGCCAGCAGCCAACCCCTAGCGGGAGTGACAGATACGCAGTATTTT; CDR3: CASSQPLAGVTDTQYF
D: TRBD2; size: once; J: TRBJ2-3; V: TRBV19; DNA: TGTGCCAGTAGGAGACAAGCGGGAGGGACAGATACGCAGTATTTT; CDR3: CASRRQAGGTDTQYF
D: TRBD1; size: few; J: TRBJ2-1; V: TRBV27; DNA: TGTGCCAGCAGTTTGGACAGGGCGCCCTACAATGAGCAGTTCTTC; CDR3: CASSLDRAPYNEQFF
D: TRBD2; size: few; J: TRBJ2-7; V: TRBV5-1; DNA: TGCGCCAGCAGCTACCCTGGGACTAGCGGGAGGACCGAGCAGTACTTC; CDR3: CASSYPGTSGRTEQYF
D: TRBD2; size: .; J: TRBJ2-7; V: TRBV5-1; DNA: TGCGCCAGCAGCACCGGGACTAGCGGTCGAGCGGCCTACGAGCAGTACTTC; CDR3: CASSTGTSGRAAYEQYF
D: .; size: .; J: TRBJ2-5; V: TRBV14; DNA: TGTGCCAGCAGCCAAGAGGTCAGTTTGCGGAGTCAAGAGACCCAGTACTTC; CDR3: CASSQEVSLRSQETQYF
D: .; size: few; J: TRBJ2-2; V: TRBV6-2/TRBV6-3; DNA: TGTGCCAGCAGTACAAGCCCTCTCCCCGGGGAGCTGTTTTTT; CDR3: CASSTSPLPGELFF
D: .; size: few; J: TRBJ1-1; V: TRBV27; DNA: TGTGCCAGCAGTTCCTTGTTTGGATGGAACACTGAAGCTTTCTTT; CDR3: CASSSLFGWNTEAFF
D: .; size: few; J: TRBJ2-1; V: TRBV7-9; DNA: TGTGCCAGCAGCGCTCTTTATAGCTCCTACAATGAGCAGTTCTTC; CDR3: CASSALYSSYNEQFF
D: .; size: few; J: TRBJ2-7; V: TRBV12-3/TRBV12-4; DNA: TGTGCCAGCAGTTTTGTGGGGCAAGGGTTGGACGAGCAGTACTTC; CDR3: CASSFVGQGLDEQYF
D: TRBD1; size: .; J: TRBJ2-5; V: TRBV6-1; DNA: TGTGCCAGCACCCGGACAGGCCTCCAAGAGACCCAGTACTTC; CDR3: CASTRTGLQETQYF
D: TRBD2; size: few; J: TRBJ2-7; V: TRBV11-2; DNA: TGTGCCAGCAGCTCCCCATCGGGGGGATACGAGCAGTACTTC; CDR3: CASSSPSGGYEQYF
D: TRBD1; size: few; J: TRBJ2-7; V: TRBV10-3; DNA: TGTGCCATCAGGGAGGACAGGAGCTCCTACGAGCAGTACTTC; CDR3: CAIREDRSSYEQYF
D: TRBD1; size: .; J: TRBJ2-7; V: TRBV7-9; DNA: TGTGCCAGCAGTCCCACATCAGGACAGGGGGCTTATGAGCAGTACTTC; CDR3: CASSPTSGQGAYEQYF
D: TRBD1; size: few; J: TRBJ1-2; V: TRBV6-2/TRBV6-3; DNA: TGTGCCAGCAGTTACTACTCCTTGGGACAGGGAAGGCTGAAGAACTATGGCTACACCTTC; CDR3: CASSYYSLGQGRLKNYGYTF
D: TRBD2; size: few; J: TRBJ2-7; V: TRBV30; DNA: TGTGCCTGGAGAAGGACTAGCGGGAGCCGCGAGCAGTACTTC; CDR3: CAWRRTSGSREQYF
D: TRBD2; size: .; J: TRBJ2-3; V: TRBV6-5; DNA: TGTGCCAGCAGTTTAGCGGGAGGGCCCTCAGATACGCAGTATTTT; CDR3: CASSLAGGPSDTQYF
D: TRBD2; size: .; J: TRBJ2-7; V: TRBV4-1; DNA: TGCGCCAGCAGCCCCGTGCCTAGCGGGTTGAGCTCCTACGAGCAGTACTTC; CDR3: CASSPVPSGLSSYEQYF
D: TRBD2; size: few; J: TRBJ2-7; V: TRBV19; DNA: TGTGCCAGTAGTGCCTTAGCGGGAGCCTACGAGCAGTACTTC; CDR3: CASSALAGAYEQYF
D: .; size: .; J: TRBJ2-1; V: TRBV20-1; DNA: TGCAGTGCTGGACCCGGGACCCACAGGTTCAATGAGCAGTTCTTC; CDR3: CSAGPGTHRFNEQFF
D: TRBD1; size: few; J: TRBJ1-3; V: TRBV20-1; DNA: TGCAGTGCGGGACAGCGGACGGGCACCATATATTTT; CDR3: CSAGQRTGTIYF
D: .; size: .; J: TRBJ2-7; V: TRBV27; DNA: TGTGCCAGCAGTGAGAACTACTACCTCTACGAGCAGTACTTC; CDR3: CASSENYYLYEQYF
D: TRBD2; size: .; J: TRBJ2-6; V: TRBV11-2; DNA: TGTGCCAGCAGCCCCGGGACTAACCACGTCCTGACTTTC; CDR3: CASSPGTNHVLTF
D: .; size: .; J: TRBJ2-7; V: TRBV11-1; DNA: TGTGCCAGCAGCTTAGCCGACGGCAGATCCCCCTACGAGCAGTACTTC; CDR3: CASSLADGRSPYEQYF
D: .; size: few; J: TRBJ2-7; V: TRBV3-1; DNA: TGTGCCAGCAGCAAGTTCCGGGACCAAAGAGGGGAGCAGTACTTC; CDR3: CASSKFRDQRGEQYF
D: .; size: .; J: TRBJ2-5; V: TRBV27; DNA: TGTGCCAGCAGTTCGGTACTAAAACAGGAGACCCAGTACTTC; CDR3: CASSSVLKQETQYF
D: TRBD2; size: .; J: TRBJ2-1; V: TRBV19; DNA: TGTGCCAGTAGTATGGGCGGGAGCTTGCATGAGCAGTTCTTC; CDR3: CASSMGGSLHEQFF